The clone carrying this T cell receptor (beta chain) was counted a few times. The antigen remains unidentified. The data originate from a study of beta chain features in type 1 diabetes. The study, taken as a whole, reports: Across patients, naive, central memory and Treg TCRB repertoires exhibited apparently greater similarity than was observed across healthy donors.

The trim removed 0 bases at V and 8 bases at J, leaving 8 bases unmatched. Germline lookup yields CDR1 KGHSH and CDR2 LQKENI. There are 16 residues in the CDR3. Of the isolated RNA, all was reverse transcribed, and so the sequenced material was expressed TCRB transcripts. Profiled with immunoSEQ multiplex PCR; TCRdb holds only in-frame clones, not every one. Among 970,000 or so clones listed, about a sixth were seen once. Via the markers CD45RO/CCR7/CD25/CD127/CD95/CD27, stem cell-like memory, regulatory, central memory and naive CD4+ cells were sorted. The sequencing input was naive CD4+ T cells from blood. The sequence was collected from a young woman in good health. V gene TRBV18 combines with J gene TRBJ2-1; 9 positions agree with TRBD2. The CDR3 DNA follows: TGTGCCAGCTCACCACCGATAGCGGGAGTTTTCGATGAGCAGTTCTTC. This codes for CASSPPIAGVFDEQFF.